The rows below give T cell receptor beta chains drawn from one sample of a study of cytomegalovirus exposure and HLA in healthy donors. Some clones are missing from TCRdb's copy, which holds only in-frame ones; the method was immunoSEQ multiplex PCR. The data contain some 170,000 clones, roughly 89% of them singletons. The source material was PBMCs. The receptors stem from a man in his late teens or twenties in good health and CMV-seropositive. The CDR3 runs from the conserved cysteine through the conserved F or W. The order of the fields is clone size, V gene, CDR3 length, J gene, D gene, CDR3 protein, CDR3 DNA. D genes are given only for firm matches. A row's size may be missing; if present it is once, few, many or a size class.

abundance: NA; v_gene: TRBV14; len: 15; j_gene: TRBJ2-1; d_gene: NA; CDR3aa: CASSRRSLRNNEQFF; CDR3nt: TGTGCCAGCAGCCGGCGGAGTCTAAGGAACAATGAGCAGTTCTTC
abundance: NA; v_gene: TRBV9; len: 13; j_gene: TRBJ2-3; d_gene: NA; CDR3aa: CASTLGGTDTQYF; CDR3nt: TGTGCCAGCACCCTTGGAGGCACAGATACGCAGTATTTT
abundance: NA; v_gene: TRBV6-5; len: 14; j_gene: TRBJ2-3; d_gene: TRBD2; CDR3aa: CASRAGFSTDTQYF; CDR3nt: TGTGCCAGCAGAGCGGGATTTAGCACAGATACGCAGTATTTT
abundance: NA; v_gene: TRBV27; len: 14; j_gene: TRBJ1-1; d_gene: NA; CDR3aa: CASSFQARNTEAFF; CDR3nt: TGTGCCAGCAGTTTCCAGGCTCGGAACACTGAAGCTTTCTTT
abundance: NA; v_gene: TRBV7-3; len: 19; j_gene: TRBJ2-1; d_gene: TRBD2; CDR3aa: CASSLRGLAGGSSYNEQFF; CDR3nt: TGTGCCAGCAGCTTGAGGGGACTAGCGGGAGGGAGCTCCTACAATGAGCAGTTCTTC
abundance: NA; v_gene: TRBV28; len: 15; j_gene: TRBJ2-3; d_gene: NA; CDR3aa: CASSFSLTDTDTQYF; CDR3nt: TGTGCCAGCAGTTTCTCCTTGACAGACACAGATACGCAGTATTTT
abundance: few; v_gene: TRBV10-1; len: 16; j_gene: TRBJ2-2; d_gene: TRBD2; CDR3aa: CASSVTSGMNTGELFF; CDR3nt: TGCGCCAGCAGTGTCACTAGCGGGATGAACACCGGGGAGCTGTTTTTT
abundance: NA; v_gene: TRBV19; len: 11; j_gene: TRBJ1-2; d_gene: NA; CDR3aa: CATEGGDGYTF; CDR3nt: TGTGCCACCGAGGGAGGGGATGGCTACACCTTC
abundance: NA; v_gene: TRBV6-4; len: 16; j_gene: TRBJ2-7; d_gene: NA; CDR3aa: CAIPDRKEFPSYEQYF; CDR3nt: TGTGCCATCCCAGACAGGAAGGAATTCCCTTCCTACGAGCAGTACTTC
abundance: NA; v_gene: TRBV7-7; len: 14; j_gene: TRBJ2-7; d_gene: TRBD2; CDR3aa: CASSLAGGFHEQYF; CDR3nt: TGTGCTAGCAGCTTAGCGGGGGGGTTCCACGAGCAGTACTTC
abundance: NA; v_gene: TRBV5-1; len: 14; j_gene: TRBJ2-7; d_gene: NA; CDR3aa: CASSLSALSYEQYF; CDR3nt: TGCGCCAGCAGCTTGAGCGCTCTCTCCTACGAGCAGTACTTC
abundance: NA; v_gene: TRBV29-1; len: 14; j_gene: TRBJ2-1; d_gene: TRBD2; CDR3aa: CSVANSGTINEQFF; CDR3nt: TGCAGCGTAGCGAATAGCGGGACGATTAATGAGCAGTTCTTC
abundance: NA; v_gene: TRBV5-1; len: 16; j_gene: TRBJ2-7; d_gene: NA; CDR3aa: CASSLVSGGLAREQYF; CDR3nt: TGCGCCAGCAGCTTGGTATCCGGGGGGCTAGCCCGCGAGCAGTACTTC
abundance: NA; v_gene: TRBV5-1; len: 14; j_gene: TRBJ2-7; d_gene: NA; CDR3aa: CASSLRTASYEQYF; CDR3nt: TGCGCCAGCAGCTTGAGGACAGCCTCCTACGAGCAGTACTTC
abundance: once; v_gene: TRBV4-1; len: 16; j_gene: TRBJ2-7; d_gene: NA; CDR3aa: CASSQDWTSSPYEQYF; CDR3nt: TGCGCCAGCAGCCAAGATTGGACTTCATCCCCCTACGAGCAGTACTTC
abundance: NA; v_gene: TRBV28; len: 16; j_gene: TRBJ2-1; d_gene: NA; CDR3aa: CASRGSGVPSYNEQFF; CDR3nt: TGTGCCAGCCGCGGCTCCGGGGTTCCCTCCTACAATGAGCAGTTCTTC
abundance: NA; v_gene: TRBV7-9; len: 14; j_gene: TRBJ1-1; d_gene: NA; CDR3aa: CASSPRTANTEAFF; CDR3nt: TGTGCCAGCAGTCCAAGGACAGCGAACACTGAAGCTTTCTTT
abundance: NA; v_gene: TRBV28; len: 15; j_gene: TRBJ2-7; d_gene: TRBD2; CDR3aa: CASSFTGGVSYEQYF; CDR3nt: TGTGCCAGCAGTTTTACGGGAGGGGTTTCCTACGAGCAGTACTTC
abundance: NA; v_gene: TRBV5-1; len: 15; j_gene: TRBJ2-1; d_gene: TRBD1; CDR3aa: CASSSGQGSYNEQFF; CDR3nt: TGCGCCAGCAGCTCGGGACAGGGGTCCTACAATGAGCAGTTCTTC
abundance: once; v_gene: TRBV6-1; len: 15; j_gene: TRBJ2-1; d_gene: NA; CDR3aa: CASRETGSSYNEQFF; CDR3nt: TGTGCCAGCCGAGAGACGGGGAGCTCCTACAATGAGCAGTTCTTC
abundance: NA; v_gene: TRBV6-5; len: 15; j_gene: TRBJ2-2; d_gene: NA; CDR3aa: CASSLLEIRSGELFF; CDR3nt: TGTGCCAGCAGCCTACTAGAAATTCGAAGCGGGGAGCTGTTTTTT
abundance: NA; v_gene: TRBV2; len: 12; j_gene: TRBJ2-1; d_gene: NA; CDR3aa: CASSEVRERAFF; CDR3nt: TGTGCCAGCAGTGAAGTCCGGGAGAGGGCGTTCTTC
abundance: NA; v_gene: TRBV9; len: 15; j_gene: TRBJ2-7; d_gene: TRBD1; CDR3aa: CASSGSIRDSYEQYF; CDR3nt: TGTGCCAGCAGCGGAAGTATCCGGGACAGCTACGAGCAGTACTTC
abundance: once; v_gene: TRBV2; len: 15; j_gene: TRBJ2-5; d_gene: TRBD1; CDR3aa: CASSASRTGGETQYF; CDR3nt: TGTGCCAGCAGCGCTTCCCGGACAGGGGGAGAGACCCAGTACTTC
abundance: NA; v_gene: TRBV5-1; len: 15; j_gene: TRBJ2-2; d_gene: TRBD2; CDR3aa: CASSTPGLAVGELFF; CDR3nt: TGCGCCAGCAGCACGCCTGGACTAGCTGTGGGGGAGCTGTTTTTT
abundance: NA; v_gene: TRBV28; len: 14; j_gene: TRBJ1-1; d_gene: NA; CDR3aa: CASSSPRRNTEAFF; CDR3nt: TGTGCCAGCAGTTCCCCTCGGAGGAACACTGAAGCTTTCTTT
abundance: NA; v_gene: TRBV30; len: 13; j_gene: TRBJ2-3; d_gene: NA; CDR3aa: CAWSVQSTDTQYF; CDR3nt: TGTGCCTGGAGTGTACAGAGCACAGATACGCAGTATTTT
abundance: NA; v_gene: TRBV7-3; len: 17; j_gene: TRBJ2-1; d_gene: TRBD2; CDR3aa: CASSFSTTSGLYNEQFF; CDR3nt: TGTGCCAGCAGCTTCTCGACGACTAGCGGCCTCTACAATGAGCAGTTCTTC
abundance: NA; v_gene: TRBV12-1; len: 16; j_gene: TRBJ2-7; d_gene: NA; CDR3aa: CASSFAAPLGSYEQYF; CDR3nt: TGTGCCAGCAGCTTTGCGGCGCCTTTGGGGAGCTACGAGCAGTACTTC
abundance: NA; v_gene: TRBV12-5; len: 16; j_gene: TRBJ2-7; d_gene: NA; CDR3aa: CASGLARILTPYEQYF; CDR3nt: TGTGCTAGTGGTTTGGCCCGAATTCTAACCCCATACGAGCAGTACTTC
abundance: NA; v_gene: TRBV19; len: 16; j_gene: TRBJ1-1; d_gene: NA; CDR3aa: CASSIFGAGMNTEAFF; CDR3nt: TGTGCCAGTAGTATTTTTGGAGCCGGTATGAACACTGAAGCTTTCTTT
abundance: NA; v_gene: TRBV19; len: 15; j_gene: TRBJ2-6; d_gene: NA; CDR3aa: CASSNPGGGANVLTF; CDR3nt: TGTGCCAGTAGCAACCCCGGGGGTGGGGCCAACGTCCTGACTTTC
abundance: NA; v_gene: TRBV6-1; len: 16; j_gene: TRBJ2-2; d_gene: NA; CDR3aa: CASSVEGASRTGELFF; CDR3nt: TGTGCCAGCAGTGTTGAAGGGGCAAGTAGGACCGGGGAGCTGTTTTTT
abundance: NA; v_gene: TRBV27; len: 14; j_gene: TRBJ2-3; d_gene: TRBD2; CDR3aa: CASSSTSGTDTQYF; CDR3nt: TGTGCCAGCAGTTCTACTAGCGGAACAGATACGCAGTATTTT
abundance: NA; v_gene: TRBV29-1; len: 14; j_gene: TRBJ1-3; d_gene: NA; CDR3aa: CSVRTGSSGNTIYF; CDR3nt: TGCAGCGTCAGGACGGGAAGCTCTGGAAACACCATATATTTT
abundance: NA; v_gene: TRBV7-2; len: 13; j_gene: TRBJ1-1; d_gene: NA; CDR3aa: CASSIWTRVEAFF; CDR3nt: TGTGCCAGCAGCATATGGACTAGGGTTGAAGCTTTCTTT
abundance: NA; v_gene: TRBV6-1; len: 13; j_gene: TRBJ2-7; d_gene: TRBD2; CDR3aa: CASRLAGTYEQYF; CDR3nt: TGTGCCAGCCGACTAGCGGGAACCTACGAGCAGTACTTC
abundance: NA; v_gene: TRBV6-5; len: 15; j_gene: TRBJ2-5; d_gene: NA; CDR3aa: CASSSLADSTGTQYF; CDR3nt: TGTGCCAGCAGTTCCTTAGCGGACTCTACGGGGACCCAGTACTTC
abundance: NA; v_gene: TRBV7-3; len: 15; j_gene: TRBJ2-1; d_gene: TRBD2; CDR3aa: CASSPGLAGGVEQFF; CDR3nt: TGTGCCAGCAGCCCGGGACTAGCGGGAGGCGTTGAGCAGTTCTTC
abundance: NA; v_gene: TRBV21-1; len: 13; j_gene: TRBJ2-7; d_gene: NA; CDR3aa: CASPQENAYEQYF; CDR3nt: TGTGCCAGTCCACAGGAAAATGCCTACGAGCAGTACTTC
abundance: NA; v_gene: TRBV6-5; len: 13; j_gene: TRBJ2-6; d_gene: NA; CDR3aa: CASSSSGANVLTF; CDR3nt: TGTGCCAGCAGTTCTTCTGGGGCCAACGTCCTGACTTTC
abundance: NA; v_gene: TRBV13; len: 14; j_gene: TRBJ2-1; d_gene: TRBD2; CDR3aa: CASSLRDYHREQFF; CDR3nt: TGTGCCAGCAGCCTCCGGGACTACCACCGTGAGCAGTTCTTC
abundance: NA; v_gene: TRBV5-1; len: 16; j_gene: TRBJ2-3; d_gene: NA; CDR3aa: CASSLDEMVGTDTQYF; CDR3nt: TGCGCCAGCAGCTTGGACGAGATGGTGGGCACAGATACGCAGTATTTT
abundance: once; v_gene: TRBV21-1; len: 20; j_gene: TRBJ2-1; d_gene: NA; CDR3aa: CASSTGCKPHKDSSYNEQFF; CDR3nt: TGTGCCAGCAGCACAGGGTGCAAACCACACAAAGACAGCTCCTACAATGAGCAGTTCTTC
abundance: NA; v_gene: TRBV28; len: 13; j_gene: TRBJ2-7; d_gene: NA; CDR3aa: CASSLATDYEQYF; CDR3nt: TGTGCCAGCAGTTTGGCCACAGACTACGAGCAGTACTTC
abundance: NA; v_gene: TRBV14; len: 14; j_gene: TRBJ1-2; d_gene: NA; CDR3aa: CASSTSITNYGYTF; CDR3nt: TGTGCCAGCAGTACATCCATAACTAACTATGGCTACACCTTC
abundance: NA; v_gene: TRBV9; len: 14; j_gene: TRBJ2-7; d_gene: NA; CDR3aa: CASSVGQGVYEQYF; CDR3nt: TGTGCCAGCAGCGTAGGGCAGGGTGTCTACGAGCAGTACTTC
abundance: NA; v_gene: TRBV4-2; len: 13; j_gene: TRBJ1-2; d_gene: NA; CDR3aa: CASSYPTTPGYTF; CDR3nt: TGTGCCAGCAGCTACCCCACTACCCCTGGCTACACCTTC
abundance: NA; v_gene: TRBV19; len: 16; j_gene: TRBJ2-1; d_gene: TRBD2; CDR3aa: CASSLGGRAYYNEQFF; CDR3nt: TGTGCCAGTAGTCTGGGCGGGAGGGCCTATTACAATGAGCAGTTCTTC
abundance: once; v_gene: TRBV4-1; len: 17; j_gene: TRBJ2-3; d_gene: NA; CDR3aa: CASSQAGVATTADTQYF; CDR3nt: TGCGCCAGCAGCCAAGCCGGAGTAGCTACAACCGCGGATACGCAGTATTTT
abundance: NA; v_gene: TRBV10-3; len: 14; j_gene: TRBJ2-7; d_gene: TRBD1; CDR3aa: CATAKGQGLHEQYF; CDR3nt: TGTGCCACAGCTAAGGGACAGGGTCTACACGAGCAGTACTTC
abundance: NA; v_gene: TRBV7-9; len: 16; j_gene: TRBJ2-4; d_gene: NA; CDR3aa: CASSFAGIRAKNIQYF; CDR3nt: TGTGCCAGCAGCTTTGCGGGAATTAGAGCCAAAAACATTCAGTACTTC
abundance: NA; v_gene: TRBV19; len: 15; j_gene: TRBJ2-7; d_gene: NA; CDR3aa: CASREATEGIYEQYF; CDR3nt: TGTGCCAGTAGGGAGGCCACGGAAGGTATTTACGAGCAGTACTTC
abundance: NA; v_gene: TRBV9; len: 15; j_gene: TRBJ2-1; d_gene: TRBD2; CDR3aa: CASSVKLAGDNEQFF; CDR3nt: TGTGCCAGCAGCGTAAAACTAGCGGGAGACAATGAGCAGTTCTTC
abundance: NA; v_gene: TRBV18; len: 15; j_gene: TRBJ2-7; d_gene: NA; CDR3aa: CASSPRSINSYEQYF; CDR3nt: TGTGCCAGCTCACCACGATCTATCAACTCCTACGAGCAGTACTTC